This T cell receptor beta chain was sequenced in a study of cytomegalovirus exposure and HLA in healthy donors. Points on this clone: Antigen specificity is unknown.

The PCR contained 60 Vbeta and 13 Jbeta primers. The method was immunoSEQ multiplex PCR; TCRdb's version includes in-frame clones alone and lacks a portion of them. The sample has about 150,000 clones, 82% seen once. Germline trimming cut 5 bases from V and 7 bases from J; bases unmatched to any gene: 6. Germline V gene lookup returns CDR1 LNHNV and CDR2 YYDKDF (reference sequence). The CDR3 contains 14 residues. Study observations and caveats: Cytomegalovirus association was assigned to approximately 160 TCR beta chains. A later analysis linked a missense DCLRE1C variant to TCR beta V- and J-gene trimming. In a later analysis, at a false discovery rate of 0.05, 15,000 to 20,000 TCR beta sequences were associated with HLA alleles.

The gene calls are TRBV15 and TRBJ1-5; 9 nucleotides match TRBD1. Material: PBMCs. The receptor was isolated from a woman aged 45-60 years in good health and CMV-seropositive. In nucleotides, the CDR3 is TGTGCCACCAGCGGACAGGGGTGGGGGCAGCCCCAGCATTTT. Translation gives CATSGQGWGQPQHF.